This record covers a single T cell receptor beta chain. This clone showed up just once. What antigen it recognizes has not been identified. No much larger clone exists at a distance of one base, and base qualities are not known. According to the study, the label for this sample's time point signals: cycle 4 day 1 (C4D1), after 5 to 7 weeks of nivolumab. Every trial patient had relapsed following autologous stem cell transplantation, and prior brentuximab vedotin exposure was what differed among cohorts A, B and C. The trial cohort was composed of under 70 patients with relapsed/refractory classical Hodgkin lymphoma, for whom complete response, partial response or progressive disease was recorded as best overall response. Trial patients were treated with single-agent nivolumab in the multi-cohort phase II CheckMate 205 trial. An independent review committee assessed best overall response using the 2007 International Working Group response criteria. Trial PBMCs were obtained immediately prior to nivolumab initiation (C1D1) and on therapy at cycle 2 day 1 and cycle 4 day 1. Peripheral blood was collected in 8 mL Vacutainer Cell Preparation Tubes, from which PBMCs were isolated by centrifugation and then cryopreserved.

The V end loses 0 bases and the J end loses 5 bases, and a stretch of 8 bases separates them. The CDR3, cysteine through phenylalanine, is 13 amino acids long. CDR3 DNA only is kept here, 39 bases in frame from base 1. CDR1 and CDR2 (LNHNV, YYDKDF) derive from the germline V gene (reference sequence). The Qiagen DNeasy kit was used to extract genomic DNA from unsorted PBMCs and from the negatively selected CD4+ and CD8+ fractions. TCR beta CDR3 regions were amplified by immunoSEQ multiplex PCR using primers annealing to V and J segments. Amplification bias was minimized using a synthetic immune receptor repertoire, and residual bias was removed computationally after sequencing. The paper's data handling went like this. Custom Python scripts were used to quantify repertoire diversity as the Shannon entropy index. Unsorted, CD4+ and CD8+ repertoires were analyzed separately, except in combined analyses where CD4+ and CD8+ sequences were merged in silico. Clonal expansion was defined as at least a 2-fold frequency increase after treatment relative to C1D1, with a pseudocount of 0.5 for undetected baseline clones. Clones with 0 or 1 copy at C1D1 were defined as singleton clones, while clones with 2 or more copies were defined as non-singleton clones. Clones expanded in unsorted samples were labelled as CD4+, CD8+ or unknown by matching protein sequences in sorted samples from the same patient. Wilcoxon tests were applied to paired samples to test diversity changes from C1D1 to C4D1. The source is immuneACCESS, and TCRdb retained only in-frame sequences with V and J called. Part of the clones is not carried over; for the studies checked, unresolved V genes explain less than half of this, and the remainder is unexplained. The V and J calls and clone size are taken from that table; D and trimming were inferred from the DNA. The sample includes approximately 65,000 clones, with over 85% observed a single time. The ten largest clones represent around 8% of the sample.

The data originate from a study of PD-1 blockade in classical Hodgkin lymphoma (TCRdb year 2020). Broadly, across the study: Nivolumab dosing was 3 mg/kg intravenously every 2 weeks, continuing until either disease progression or unacceptable toxicity. To define a peripheral blood immune signature of response to PD-1 blockade in classical Hodgkin lymphoma, the study combined TCR beta sequencing with CyTOF. The study at large found these results: Among trial patients, those achieving complete response had baseline diversity similar to that of newly diagnosed patients, while diversity was significantly lower in partial responders and progressors. Patients starting nivolumab less than 1 year after ASCT had lower diversity and were excluded from later analyses to avoid confounding by immune reconstitution. Baseline TCR diversity was reported to be lower in newly diagnosed patients than in healthy donors, and even lower in relapsed/refractory patients. The study covered only a single clinical trial cohort, and the causes of the repertoire differences, possibly disease activity or prior therapy, were still not defined. A significant rise by C4D1 was seen in CD4+ but not CD8+ TCR diversity (p=0.0027 vs p=0.16), with the rise being most apparent in complete responders (p=0.02).

The clonotype originates from a human donor with classical Hodgkin lymphoma. The chain couples TRBV15 to TRBJ2-7, with the D gene not confidently named. Sample: peripheral blood mononuclear cells (PBMCs), taken before the fourth cycle of nivolumab. The sequenced DNA: TGTGCCACCAGCAGAGATCCCCACCACGAGCAGTACTTC. It encodes CATSRDPHHEQYF.